This TCR beta chain was captured by sequencing in a study of blood T cell repertoires in COVID-19. Study context: Donors in the United States, Italy and Spain gave samples during acute or convalescent COVID-19. The cDNA or gDNA used as material had been derived from T cells, B-cell-depleted T cells, or PBMCs.

V dropped 5 bases and J dropped 5 bases, with 9 bases sitting between them. CDR3 length equals 12 residues. CDR1 is SGHAT, CDR2 FQNNGV, per germline. In the original processing: Amplification with reference gene primers provided the estimates of nucleated cell counts. TCRdb's copy holds only in-frame clones and misses some; the assay was immunoSEQ multiplex PCR. V and J calls and clone size are as listed in that table; D and trimming were resolved from the DNA. This sample has approximately 210,000 clones, with roughly 87% found just once. Sequenced sample: peripheral blood. The J gene is TRBJ1-1, the V gene TRBV11-2; unclear D gene. This sequence originates from a man in his forties with active or convalescent COVID-19. The CDR3 nucleotides are TGTGCCAGCAGCACCACAGTAACTGAAGCTTTCTTT. Amino acids: CASSTTVTEAFF.